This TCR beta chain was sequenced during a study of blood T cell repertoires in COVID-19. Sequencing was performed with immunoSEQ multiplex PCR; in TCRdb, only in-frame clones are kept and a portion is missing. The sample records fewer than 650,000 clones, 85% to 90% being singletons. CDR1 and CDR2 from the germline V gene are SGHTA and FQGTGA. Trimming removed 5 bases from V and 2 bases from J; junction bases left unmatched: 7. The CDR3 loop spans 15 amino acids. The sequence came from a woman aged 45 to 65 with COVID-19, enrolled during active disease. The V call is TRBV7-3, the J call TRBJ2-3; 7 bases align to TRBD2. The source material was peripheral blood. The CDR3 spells CASSPRGDPTDTQYF. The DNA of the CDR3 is TGTGCCAGCAGCCCACGGGGGGACCCCACAGATACGCAGTATTTT.